The clone carrying this T cell receptor (beta chain) turned up a few times. Per the original data handling: Estimated nucleated cell counts came from reference gene primer amplification. Here immunoSEQ multiplex PCR was the method, and the copy in TCRdb shows in-frame clones only, minus some. The D gene and trimming were derived from the DNA, and the V and J assignments and clone size from that table. Of some 150,000 clones in the sample, 80% to 85% were seen once. The sample comes from a study of blood T cell repertoires in COVID-19. Background on the study: There were acute and convalescent COVID-19 samples, and they came from the United States, Italy and Spain. PBMCs, B-cell-depleted T cells, or T cells were the source of the cDNA or gDNA that made up the material.

Per germline, CDR1 MDHEN and CDR2 SYDVKM. Trimming shortened V by 8 bases and J by 0 bases, and 7 bases separated the two germline ends. The CDR3 is made up of 12 amino acids. Sequencing was carried out using peripheral blood. The origin of this receptor is a human donor with acute or convalescent COVID-19. The donor label of this sample is uncertain. This chain connects TRBV28 to TRBJ1-1; D is unresolved. This CDR3 is CASRELNTEAFF. CDR3 DNA sequence: TGTGCCAGCCGCGAGCTGAACACTGAAGCTTTCTTT.